This TCR beta chain is from a study of molecular identifiers for immune sequencing clone quantification. V was cut by 3 bases and J by 7 bases, with 22 bases left in between. The CDR3 is 17 residues long. CDR1 and CDR2 from the germline V gene are MGHDK and SYGVNS. There are a few counts of this clonotype. Its antigen remains unknown. A CD8+CD4-CCR7+CD45RA+ phenotype served as the sorting definition for naive CD8 T cells. Study observations and caveats: Amid about a million naive cells, spiked Jurkat TCR RNA from one cell was reportedly still detectable. Highly expanded clone sizes could end up underestimated if a barcode were shared by identical TCR molecules.

TCRdb called the PCR reads again in MiXCR, with one record for every CDR3 protein. The sample consists of roughly 300,000 distinct CDR3 sequences, roughly 23% of them appearing once. The sequencing sample was made of naive CD8+ T cells from blood, with Jurkat cell RNA spiked in. The subset denotes: FACS-sorted CD8+CD4-CCR7+CD45RA+ naive T cells. This clonotype was sampled from a human donor in good health. Some libraries in this study had Jurkat cell RNA spiked in. This rearrangement joins TRBV25-1 to TRBJ2-1; D may be TRBD1 or TRBD2 (5 bases each). The CDR3 sequence: CASSDLTGTPSRNEQFF. The CDR3 region has the DNA TGTGCCAGCAGTGATCTTACCGGGACGCCAAGCAGGAATGAGCAGTTCTTC. Using reference TRBV25-1 and TRBJ2-1 for the parts outside the CDR3, the full variable domain is EADIYQTPRYLVIGTGKKITLECSQTMGHDKMYWYQQDPGMELHLIHYSYGVNSTEKGDLSSESTVSRIRTEHFPLTLESARPSHTSQYLCASSDLTGTPSRNEQFFGPGTRLTVL.